This T cell receptor beta chain is drawn from a study of blood T cell repertoires in COVID-19. About the study: Donors in the United States, Italy and Spain gave samples during acute or convalescent COVID-19. PBMCs, B-cell-depleted T cells, or T cells were the source of the cDNA or gDNA that made up the material.

The V gene's germline CDR1 is SGHTA and CDR2 FQGNSA. Trimming pared 5 bases from V and 2 bases from J, leaving 16 bases between. This CDR3 spans 16 amino acids. Original methodology: From reference gene primer amplification, estimates of nucleated cell counts were derived. TCRdb's table, derived via immunoSEQ multiplex PCR, lists solely in-frame clones and lacks some. Clone size and V and J calls were adopted from that table, with D and trimming inferred from the DNA. The sample holds 250,000 to 350,000 clones, about nine tenths seen once. The source material was peripheral blood. This TCR came from a woman between 55 and 75 years old with acute or convalescent COVID-19. The chain uses TRBV7-2 and TRBJ2-1; no clear D. The DNA of the CDR3 is TGTGCCAGCAGCCCTGACACGATTGAAACCTACAATGAGCAGTTCTTC. Translation: CASSPDTIETYNEQFF.